This T cell receptor beta chain was obtained from a study of beta chain features in type 1 diabetes. Across the whole study: Patients did not differ from healthy donors in age, gender or cell yield.

Every bit of the isolated RNA underwent reverse transcription, so sequencing read expressed TCRB transcripts. Profiled with immunoSEQ multiplex PCR; TCRdb holds only in-frame clones, not every one. The data show about 360,000 clones, roughly an eighth seen once. From germline, CDR1 is MNHNY and CDR2 SVGAGI (reference sequence). V lost 6 bases and J lost 6, with 9 bases in between. This CDR3 has 12 residues. Points from the study as a whole: Among type 1 diabetes patients, VDJ junctions had fewer insertions and more deletions.

Points on this clone: The target antigen is unknown.

Source material: naive CD4+ T cells from blood. The chain employs TRBV6-6 and TRBJ1-5; tentatively, D is TRBD1 (6 bases). The source of this sequence is a man younger than 30 in good health. CDR3 DNA sequence: TGTGCCAGCAGACAACAGGGTCAGCCCCAGCATTTT. Protein: CASRQQGQPQHF.